The next 9 T cell receptor beta chains were all read from a single sample in a study of cytomegalovirus exposure and HLA in healthy donors. In the PCR, 60 Vbeta and 13 Jbeta primers were used. The data were produced by immunoSEQ multiplex PCR, yet TCRdb's version contains in-frame clones alone and is incomplete. The sample consists of more than 85,000 clones, roughly 80% of them appearing once. Source material: PBMCs. The receptors derive from a woman between 40 and 55 years old in good health and CMV-seropositive.

The chain employs TRBV11-3 and TRBJ2-2, with 14 bases lining up with TRBD2. The CDR3 runs to 17 residues. Losses at the gene ends were 5 bases for V and 3 bases for J; bases not matched to a gene: 5. In germline, CDR1 is SGHNT, CDR2 YENEEA. In DNA form, the CDR3 reads TGTGCCAGCAGCCCCCGGGGACTAGCGGGAGACACCGGGGAGCTGTTTTTT. It specifies CASSPRGLAGDTGELFF.

This clone was detected only a few times. The CDR3 coding sequence is TGTGCCAGCACCCCCCTCGGCGGAGACACTGAAGCTTTCTTT. Its translation: CASTPLGGDTEAFF. The genes are TRBV6-1 and TRBJ1-1; no clear D gene. V dropped 7 bases and J dropped 3 bases, with 15 bases sitting between them. CDR1 and CDR2 (germline): MNHNS, SASEGT. The CDR3 covers 14 residues.

V usage is TRBV7-9 and J usage is TRBJ2-5; tentatively, D is TRBD2 (6 bases). The CDR3 is 14 residues long. Trimming left V 2 bases short and J 9 bases short, with 16 bases between. The V gene's germline CDR1 is SEHNR and CDR2 FQNEAQ (reference sequence). The CDR3 coding sequence is TGTGCCAGCAGCTTAAGCGGGCATCTGGGGGCCCAGTACTTC. Its translation: CASSLSGHLGAQYF.

This rearrangement joins TRBV27 to TRBJ1-4; D is unclear. The CDR3 is made up of 13 amino acids. CDR1 is MNHEY, CDR2 SMNVEV, per germline (reference sequence). V was pared by 5 bases and J by 5 bases, with 9 bases between. The CDR3 region is CASSRSMNEKLFF. The CDR3 bases are TGTGCCAGCAGTCGGTCTATGAATGAAAAACTGTTTTTT.

The V call is TRBV7-9, the J call TRBJ2-3; D possibly corresponds to TRBD1 (6 bases). CDR1 is SEHNR and CDR2 is FQNEAQ in the germline V gene (reference sequence). CDR3 length: 15 amino acids. Trimming removed 6 bases from V and 1 base from J, with 14 bases in between. The CDR3 DNA sequence: TGTGCCAGCAGTAAATACAGGGACCGCACAGATACGCAGTATTTT. Protein: CASSKYRDRTDTQYF.

V is TRBV4-1 and J is TRBJ2-1, with 9 bases identical to TRBD2. Germline lookup yields CDR1 MGHRA and CDR2 YSYEKL. With 4 bases clipped from V and 2 bases from J, the junction kept 15 bases outside the gene matches. This CDR3 is 19 amino acids long. This CDR3 is CASSPKALSGRGPYNEQFF. CDR3 nucleotides: TGCGCCAGCAGCCCTAAAGCTCTTAGCGGGAGAGGCCCCTACAATGAGCAGTTCTTC.

The chain uses TRBV27 and TRBJ1-2, with D unclear. The V end was cut by 0 bases, the J end by 7 bases, with 15 bases between. Germline loops: CDR1 MNHEY, CDR2 SMNVEV (reference sequence). The CDR3 totals 15 residues. This CDR3 reads CASSLSATAGGGYTF. In nucleotides, the CDR3 is TGTGCCAGCAGTTTATCGGCAACCGCCGGAGGTGGCTACACCTTC.

The chain recombines TRBV2 with TRBJ1-1; D is uncertain. The CDR3 has 11 amino acids. The V end lost 11 bases, the J end lost 2 bases, and 9 bases lay between the germline ends. Germline CDR1 SNHLY, CDR2 FYNNEI. The chain's CDR3 is CAPEGNTEAFF. The CDR3, as DNA: TGTGCCCCCGAGGGTAACACTGAAGCTTTCTTT.

This clone has only one observation. The chain couples TRBV2 to TRBJ1-2; 7 bases fit TRBD1. The CDR3 length is 13 residues. V gave up 2 bases and J gave up 5 bases; unmatched junction bases: 2. CDR1 SNHLY and CDR2 FYNNEI come from the germline V gene. CDR3 region: CASSERGQYGYTF. The CDR3 DNA is TGTGCCAGCAGTGAAAGGGGGCAGTATGGCTACACCTTC.